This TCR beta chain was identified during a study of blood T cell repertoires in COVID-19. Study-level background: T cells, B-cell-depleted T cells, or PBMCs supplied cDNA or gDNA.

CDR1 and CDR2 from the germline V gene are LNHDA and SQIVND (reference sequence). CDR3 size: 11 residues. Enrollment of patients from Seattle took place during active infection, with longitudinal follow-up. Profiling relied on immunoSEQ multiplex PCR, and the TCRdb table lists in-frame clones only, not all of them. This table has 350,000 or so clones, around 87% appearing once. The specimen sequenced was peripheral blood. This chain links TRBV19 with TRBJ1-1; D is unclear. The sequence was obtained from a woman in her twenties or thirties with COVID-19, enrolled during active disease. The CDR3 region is CATRVKVEAFF. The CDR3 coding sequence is TGTGCGACGAGGGTAAAAGTTGAAGCTTTCTTT. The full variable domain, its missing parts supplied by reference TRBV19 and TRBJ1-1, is DGGITQSPKYLFRKEGQNVTLSCEQNLNHDAMYWYRQDPGQGLRLIYYSQIVNDFQKGDIAEGYSVSREKKESFPLTVTSAQKNPTAFYLCATRVKVEAFFGQGTRLTVV.